Below are 5 T cell receptor beta chains sequenced from a single sample in a study of blood T cell repertoires in COVID-19. This table comes from immunoSEQ multiplex PCR, and its TCRdb copy is limited to in-frame clones, with some not included. The sample has roughly 250,000 clones, roughly 88% seen once; the top ten hold roughly 0.8%. Material: peripheral blood. Receptors were obtained from a woman in her 30s with acute or convalescent COVID-19.

CDR3 protein: CAITSYNEQFF. In DNA form, the CDR3 reads TGTGCCATTACTAGCTACAATGAGCAGTTCTTC. The gene calls are TRBV6-5 and TRBJ2-1, with D tentatively TRBD2 (5 bases). Per germline, CDR1 MNHEY and CDR2 SVGAGI. This CDR3 has 11 amino acids. V dropped 10 bases and J dropped 3 bases, with 7 bases sitting between them.

The chain carries TRBV11-2 and TRBJ2-3; tentative D call: TRBD1 (6 bases). There are 14 residues in the CDR3. Trimming left V 5 bases short and J 3 bases short, with 12 bases between. Germline V gene lookup returns CDR1 SGHAT and CDR2 FQNNGV. The CDR3 loop reads CASSVDGTTDTQYF. The CDR3 DNA reads as TGTGCCAGCAGCGTTGACGGGACAACAGATACGCAGTATTTT.

The genes are TRBV6-5 and TRBJ2-3; possible D gene TRBD2, 6 bases. The CDR3 runs 15 residues. Germline lookup yields CDR1 MNHEY and CDR2 SVGAGI. The V and J ends lost 4 bases and 2 bases respectively, with 13 bases between them. In DNA, the CDR3 is TGTGCCAGCAGTTCCGGACTATCCAACACAGATACGCAGTATTTT. This translates into CASSSGLSNTDTQYF.

J is TRBJ2-7 and V is TRBV25-1, with a tentative D call TRBD2 (6 bases). The CDR3 has 15 amino acids. Trimming took 2 bases from V and 4 from J, leaving 15 bases between them. The germline gives CDR1 MGHDK, CDR2 SYGVNS. DNA of the CDR3: TGTGCCAGCAGTGAAACGGAGGGCCGCGTGTACGAGCAGTACTTC. This translates into CASSETEGRVYEQYF.

The genes are TRBV7-8 and TRBJ2-6, with 7 bases aligning to TRBD1. Germline V gene data show CDR1 as SGHVS and CDR2 as FQNEAQ. The CDR3 sequence is 17 residues long. Losses at the gene ends were 4 bases for V and 1 base for J; bases not matched to a gene: 7. The CDR3 sequence: CASSSQRQGSGANVLTF. Written as DNA, the CDR3 is TGTGCCAGCAGCTCTCAGAGACAGGGTTCTGGGGCCAACGTCCTGACTTTC.